Listed here are 10 T cell receptor beta chains from one sample, sequenced in a study of cytomegalovirus exposure and HLA in healthy donors. The PCR made use of 60 Vbeta and 13 Jbeta primers. TCRdb keeps only in-frame clones here, not all; method: immunoSEQ multiplex PCR. The sample data list more than 200,000 clones. The sequencing input was PBMCs. These receptors came from a woman in her twenties or thirties in good health and CMV-seropositive.

This chain joins TRBV6-1 and TRBJ2-3, with D maybe TRBD1 (6 bases). The V end was cut by 10 bases, the J end by 0 bases, with 11 bases between. The CDR3 loop spans 13 amino acids. From germline, CDR1 is MNHNS and CDR2 SASEGT. CDR3 amino acids: CATQTGSTDTQYF. For the CDR3, the DNA is TGTGCCACGCAGACAGGTAGCACAGATACGCAGTATTTT.

V and J are TRBV7-6 and TRBJ2-3; TRBD2 matches 12 bases. Germline assignment: CDR1 SGHVS and CDR2 FNYEAQ. The CDR3 runs to 18 residues. Trimming cost V 5 bases and J 5 bases; bases outside gene matches: 14. In DNA, the CDR3 is TGTGCCAGCAGCCCCCGCCCCCCTAGCGGGGGGGCCGGAGATACGCAGTATTTT. Protein product: CASSPRPPSGGAGDTQYF.

V is TRBV2 and J is TRBJ2-4; 8 nucleotides line up with TRBD1. CDR1 is SNHLY and CDR2 is FYNNEI in the germline V gene. The V gene end was trimmed by 6 bases and the J gene end by 3 bases; junction bases not matched to a gene: 22. The CDR3 has 20 residues. The CDR3 DNA follows: TGTGCCAGCAGGGCTCGGACAGGGCACCGCCACGTCTCGGGCAAAAACATTCAGTACTTC. It encodes CASRARTGHRHVSGKNIQYF.

The chain is built from TRBV10-1 and TRBJ1-5; D gene ambiguous. This CDR3 is built from 13 residues. Deletions cut 0 bases from V and 7 bases from J, with 7 bases between. Germline V gives CDR1 WNHNN, CDR2 SYGVQD (reference sequence). In DNA, the CDR3 is TGCGCCAGCAGTGAGTCGGCGGGGCAGCCCCAGCATTTT. Translating it yields CASSESAGQPQHF.

The V and J genes are TRBV15 and TRBJ2-7; TRBD1 is a possible D gene (6 bases). The V gene lost 0 bases and the J gene lost 7 bases, with 19 bases spanning the gap. CDR1 is LNHNV and CDR2 is YYDKDF in the germline V gene (reference sequence). This CDR3 is 16 amino acids long. The CDR3 bases are TGTGCCACCAGCAGAGATCTGGCAGGGGAATCGGGGGAGCAGTACTTC. This encodes CATSRDLAGESGEQYF.

V and J are TRBV14 and TRBJ1-4, with D unresolved. Deletions cut 0 bases from V and 6 bases from J, with 11 bases between. The CDR3 is 15 amino acids. The V gene's germline CDR1 is SGHDN and CDR2 FVKESK. The CDR3 protein is CASSQELRGYEKLFF. CDR3 DNA: TGTGCCAGCAGCCAAGAATTGAGAGGATATGAAAAACTGTTTTTT.

The rearrangement links TRBV19 to TRBJ1-1, with a weak D call TRBD1 (5 bases). The CDR3 is made up of 14 amino acids. CDR1 is LNHDA and CDR2 is SQIVND in the germline V gene (reference sequence). V was clipped by 5 bases and J by 4 bases, with 14 bases between them. The CDR3 reads CASSFREGGTEAFF. The DNA for the CDR3 is TGTGCCAGTAGTTTCAGGGAGGGAGGCACTGAAGCTTTCTTT.

The chain combines TRBV4-2 with TRBJ2-5, with 10 bases identical to TRBD2. Germline lookup yields CDR1 LGHNA and CDR2 YNFKEQ. With V trimmed by 6 bases and J by 1 base, 2 bases remained unmatched. This CDR3 comprises 14 residues. CDR3 sequence: CASSRTSGQETQYF. The DNA for the CDR3 is TGTGCCAGCAGTCGGACTAGCGGCCAAGAGACCCAGTACTTC.

This sequence joins TRBV28 and TRBJ2-5; 12 positions match TRBD2. The CDR3 runs to 15 residues. In germline, CDR1 is MDHEN, CDR2 SYDVKM. Trimming removed 2 bases from V and 5 bases from J; junction bases left unmatched: 3. The CDR3 sequence: CASSLRLAGGETQYF. The CDR3 bases are TGTGCCAGCAGTTTACGGCTAGCGGGGGGGGAGACCCAGTACTTC.

The gene calls are TRBV4-1 and TRBJ1-1, with 9 bases aligning to TRBD1. Germline CDR1 and CDR2: MGHRA and YSYEKL. CDR3 size: 16 residues. The V and J ends lost 4 bases and 1 base, in that order; junction bases with no gene match: 7. The CDR3 DNA follows: TGCGCCAGCAGCCGAGAGACGGGACAGGGGAACACTGAAGCTTTCTTT. Its protein is CASSRETGQGNTEAFF.